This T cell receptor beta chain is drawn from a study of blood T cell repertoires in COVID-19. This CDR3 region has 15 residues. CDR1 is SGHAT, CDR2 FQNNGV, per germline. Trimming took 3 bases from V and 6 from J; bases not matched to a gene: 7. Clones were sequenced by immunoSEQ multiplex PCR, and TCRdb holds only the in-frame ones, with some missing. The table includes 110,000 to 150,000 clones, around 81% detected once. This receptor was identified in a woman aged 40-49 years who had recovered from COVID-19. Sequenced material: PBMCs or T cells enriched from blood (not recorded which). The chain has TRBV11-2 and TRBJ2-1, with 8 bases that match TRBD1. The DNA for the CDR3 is TGTGCCAGCAGCTTGGGGCAGGGGGCTCTCAATGAGCAGTTCTTC. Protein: CASSLGQGALNEQFF.